This T cell receptor beta chain was obtained from a study of blood T cell repertoires in COVID-19. Across the study: Collection of acute and convalescent COVID-19 samples took place in the United States, Italy and Spain. From T cells, B-cell-depleted T cells, or PBMCs came the material, which was cDNA or gDNA.

Under the authors' procedure: Cell counts per sample came from amplifying reference gene primers. Repertoires were generated with immunoSEQ multiplex PCR, while TCRdb's copy carries only in-frame clones and drops some. V, J and clone size derive from that table, while D and trimming were established from the DNA sequence. This sample yields about 260,000 clones, of which around 87% are seen a single time; about 1.6% belongs to the top ten. The germline CDR1 and CDR2 sequences are MNHEY and SMNVEV (reference sequence). This CDR3 is 18 amino acids long. The junction had 9 bases not matched to a gene; V was cut back by 5 bases and J by 4 bases.

The chain combines TRBV27 with TRBJ2-2, with TRBD2 matching over 14 bases. Sequenced material: peripheral blood. This clonotype originated in a woman aged 40 to 50 who had recovered from COVID-19. The DNA of the CDR3 is TGTGCCAGCAGTAGACCGACTAGCGGGGGGGCCGGCACCGGGGAGCTGTTTTTT. The encoded protein is CASSRPTSGGAGTGELFF.